This T cell receptor beta chain was captured in a study of T cell repertoires in cytomegalovirus infection (dated 2019 in TCRdb). Study-level background: Recently identified HLA-C-restricted CMV epitopes, whose presentation resists viral immunomodulation, were targeted by peptide stimulations together with well-studied HLA-B-restricted epitopes. Donor HLA type was relevant to the analysis, because carriage of CMV infection together with the matching HLA type was indicated by public TCR beta signatures.

Reads for this sample came from an Illumina HiSeq 1500. TCRdb reran the public reads through fastp at Q25 and MiXCR, keeping productive beta chains. Every entry covers one CDR3 protein and lists the most common genes and DNA from its rows. The sample records around 500,000 distinct CDR3 sequences, 42% of which are singletons. The top ten hold around 45% of the sample. The investigation overall reported the following: The ex vivo response was dominated by HLA-C-restricted CMV-specific TCR beta clonotypes, which also provided the single most frequent clonotype in two of eight donors. In both this cohort and an independent cohort of 350 or so donors, the cumulative frequency of public TCR beta family members distinguished carriers of CMV infection plus the relevant HLA type.

This clonotype was counted only a few times. Its antigen has not been determined. The input lacks base qualities; no much larger clone sits a single base away. The label giving this sample's treatment or condition can be read as: in vitro stimulation with specific CMV peptide epitopes to enrich CMV-specific T cells. The clonotype comes from a human donor in good health (CMV status not recorded). Some clones in this sample may be carry-over from other donors' samples. The starting material was cultured PBMCs, obtained from culture after CMV antigen stimulation.

DNA sequence: TGTGCCAGCATACCCGGGCCATACACCGGGGAGCTGTTTTTT. It translates to CASIPGPYTGELFF. Recombination linked TRBV12-3 or TRBV12-4 to TRBJ2-2; the D gene is not confidently resolved. From cysteine to phenylalanine, the CDR3 is 14 amino acids long. Of all the DNA, just the CDR3 is kept, 42 bases in frame from base 1. Trimming at the junction amounts to 7 bases on V and 3 bases on J, and the germline ends lie 12 bases apart.